The 15 T cell receptor beta chains given below trace back to one sample, sequenced in a study of T cells after yellow fever vaccination. MiXCR was run by TCRdb on the 5' RACE reads, yielding one entry per CDR3 protein. The repertoire holds some 300,000 distinct CDR3 sequences, with around 9.3% as singletons. Sample: CD4+ T cells sorted from PBMCs, taken 5 days after the yellow fever booster vaccination. The receptors come from a young man who received the YFV17D yellow fever vaccine.

As DNA, the CDR3 is TGTGCCAGCAGCCCCGACGTTGCCTACGAGCAGTACTTC. Translation gives CASSPDVAYEQYF. V and J are TRBV12-3 or TRBV12-4 and TRBJ2-7; the D is unclear. This CDR3 is 13 amino acids long. The V end lost 6 bases, the J end lost 2 bases, and 11 bases lay between the germline ends.

This clonotype was seen more than once but under ten times. The chain carries TRBV29-1 and TRBJ2-3; 7 bases line up with TRBD2. In germline, CDR1 is SQVTM, CDR2 ANQGSEA. The CDR3 is 14 residues long. The V segment lost 6 bases and the J segment 4 bases; nucleotides outside the gene matches: 10. CDR3: CSVGGSLRSDTQYF. The CDR3 nucleotides read TGCAGCGTGGGGGGGAGCCTCCGGTCAGATACGCAGTATTTT.

The chain links TRBV4-2 to TRBJ1-6; D not resolved. V was clipped by 1 base and J by 14 bases, with 15 bases between them. The CDR3 is 14 residues long. Germline V lookup: CDR1 LGHNA, CDR2 YNFKEQ. CDR3 in DNA: TGTGCCAGCAGCCAAGGAGGGAATGTTCGGGCCCTCCACTTT. Amino acid sequence: CASSQGGNVRALHF.

This clonotype was detected only a few times. V gene TRBV4-3 combines with J gene TRBJ2-3, with D hard to call. Germline CDR1 LGHNA, CDR2 YSLEER. The CDR3 has 18 amino acids. Trimming shortened V by 0 bases and J by 1 base, and 17 bases separated the two germline ends. Here the CDR3 DNA reads TGCGCCAGCAGCCAAGATTCACCGGCTCTCTCGGGCACAGATACGCAGTATTTT. Amino acid sequence: CASSQDSPALSGTDTQYF.

This sequence joins TRBV19 and TRBJ2-2, with 8 nucleotides matching TRBD1. J gave up 6 bases and V 2 bases, and 5 bases lay outside the gene matches. The CDR3 is made up of 15 amino acids. Germline-derived CDR1 and CDR2 are LNHDA and SQIVND (reference sequence). The CDR3 nucleotides read TGTGCCAGTAGTATATTGGACAGGGCCCCCGGGGAGCTGTTTTTT. Residues: CASSILDRAPGELFF. Full variable domain (outside the CDR3, taken from reference TRBV19 and TRBJ2-2): DGGITQSPKYLFRKEGQNVTLSCEQNLNHDAMYWYRQDPGQGLRLIYYSQIVNDFQKGDIAEGYSVSREKKESFPLTVTSAQKNPTAFYLCASSILDRAPGELFFGEGSRLTVL.

The chain combines TRBV6-4 with TRBJ1-5, with D unresolved. The CDR3 extends over 13 amino acids. Trimming stripped 4 bases from V and 6 bases from J, with 10 bases between. Germline V gives CDR1 MRHNA, CDR2 SNTAGT. The CDR3 DNA reads TGTGCCAGCAGTGGCCAGCACGGTCAGCCCCAGCATTTT. Translating it yields CASSGQHGQPQHF.

This clonotype turned up a few times. This chain links TRBV12-3 or TRBV12-4 with TRBJ1-5, with D unclear. Trimming left V 2 bases short and J 0 bases short, with 11 bases between. This CDR3 spans 16 amino acids. In DNA form, the CDR3 reads TGTGCCAGCAGTTTAATCGGCAGCAATAGCAATCAGCCCCAGCATTTT. Residues: CASSLIGSNSNQPQHF.

The chain joins TRBV7-3 to TRBJ2-3; D ambiguous. Germline CDR1 SGHTA, CDR2 FQGTGA. The CDR3 consists of 13 residues. V gave up 4 bases and J gave up 1 base, with 6 bases separating them. In DNA, the CDR3 is TGTGCCAGCAGCTCAGTAGGCACAGATACGCAGTATTTT. Protein product: CASSSVGTDTQYF.

Only a few counts were recorded for this clonotype. The chain links TRBV18 to TRBJ2-7; 9 bases map to TRBD2. Germline values: CDR1 KGHSH, CDR2 LQKENI. The junction had 11 bases not matched to a gene; V was cut back by 3 bases and J by 5 bases. The CDR3 totals 16 residues. Here the CDR3 reads CASSPSGAGGSHEQYV. CDR3 nucleotide sequence: TGTGCCAGCTCACCTTCGGGAGCGGGGGGTTCCCACGAGCAGTACGTC.

This clonotype has more than one count but fewer than ten. The chain combines TRBV28 with TRBJ2-7, with D perhaps being TRBD1 or TRBD2 (6 bases each). This CDR3 contains 13 residues. Germline V gene lookup returns CDR1 MDHEN and CDR2 SYDVKM. Trimming left V 6 bases short and J 0 bases short, with 9 bases between. The CDR3 coding sequence is TGTGCCAGCAGACGGGGGCCCTCCTACGAGCAGTACGTC. Protein product: CASRRGPSYEQYV.

The sample holds a few counts of this clonotype. The chain is built from TRBV28 and TRBJ2-7, with TRBD2 matching over 8 bases. Trimming cost V 2 bases and J 3 bases; bases outside gene matches: 6. Germline V lookup: CDR1 MDHEN, CDR2 SYDVKM. The CDR3 runs 15 residues. The CDR3 DNA sequence: TGTGCCAGCAGTTTACGGCTAGCGGGTGACTACGAGCAGTACGTC. Translating gives CASSLRLAGDYEQYV.

Ten or more counts support this clonotype. Here the CDR3 reads CASSLVGGNTEAFF. The CDR3 bases are TGCGCCAGCAGCTTGGTTGGTGGGAACACTGAAGCTTTCTTT. The chain uses TRBV5-1 and TRBJ1-1; D remains ambiguous. The CDR3 has 14 amino acids. Germline-derived CDR1 and CDR2 are SGHRS and YFSETQ. Trimming took off 0 bases at V and 1 base at J, with 7 bases between the two ends.

The chain employs TRBV5-4 and TRBJ2-1, with TRBD2 identical over 13 bases. V shed 4 bases, J shed 0 bases, and the junction held 7 bases outside the gene matches. The CDR3 extends over 18 amino acids. Per the germline V gene, CDR1 is SGHNT and CDR2 is YYREEE (reference sequence). The CDR3 nucleotides read TGTGCCAGCAGCCCAGGGACTAGCGGGGCGAGCTCCTACAATGAGCAGTTCTTC. This gives the protein CASSPGTSGASSYNEQFF.

The chain combines TRBV10-2 with TRBJ2-3; 7 bases are shared with TRBD2. The junction had 4 bases not matched to a gene; V was cut back by 8 bases and J by 2 bases. The germline CDR1 and CDR2 sequences are WSHSY and SAAADI. This CDR3 has 13 amino acids. CDR3 DNA: TGCGCCAGCCTTAGCGGGCACACAGATACGCAGTATTTT. It translates to CASLSGHTDTQYF.

This clonotype appeared a few times. The J gene is TRBJ2-5, the V gene TRBV4-1; D remains unclear. Deletions cut 4 bases from V and 2 bases from J, with 11 bases between. The CDR3 spans 14 residues. Germline V gene sequence: CDR1 MGHRA, CDR2 YSYEKL. CDR3 in DNA: TGCGCCAGCAGCCTTAGACTCTTACAAGAGACCCAGTACTTC. Its translation: CASSLRLLQETQYF.